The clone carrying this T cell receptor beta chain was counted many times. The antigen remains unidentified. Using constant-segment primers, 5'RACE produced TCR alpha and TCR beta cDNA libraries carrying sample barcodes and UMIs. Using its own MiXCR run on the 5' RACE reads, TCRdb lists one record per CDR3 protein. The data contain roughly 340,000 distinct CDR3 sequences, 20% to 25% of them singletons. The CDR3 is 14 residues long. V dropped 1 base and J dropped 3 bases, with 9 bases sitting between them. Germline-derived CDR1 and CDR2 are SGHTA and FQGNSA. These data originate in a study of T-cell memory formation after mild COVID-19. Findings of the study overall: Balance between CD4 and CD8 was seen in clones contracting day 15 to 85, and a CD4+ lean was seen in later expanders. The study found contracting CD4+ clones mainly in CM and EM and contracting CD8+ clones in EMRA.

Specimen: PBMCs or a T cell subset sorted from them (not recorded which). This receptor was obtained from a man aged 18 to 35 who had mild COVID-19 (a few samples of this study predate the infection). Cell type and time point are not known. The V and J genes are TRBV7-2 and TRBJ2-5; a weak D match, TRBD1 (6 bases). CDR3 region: CASSLGRGEETQYF. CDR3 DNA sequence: TGTGCCAGCAGCTTAGGCAGGGGAGAAGAGACCCAGTACTTC.